This T cell receptor (beta chain) appears in the sequencing data of a study of early T cells in non-severe SARS-CoV-2 infection. Study findings and constraints: The matching step, a VDJdb search, favored anti-spike CD8 responses and missed private and CD4 specificities.

V was pared by 5 bases and J by 1 base, with 0 bases of the junction left unmatched. The CDR3 is made up of 12 amino acids. CDR1 is GTSNPN, CDR2 SVGIG, per germline (reference sequence). This clonotype was seen a few times. What it binds is unknown. Individual cDNA molecules received unique molecular identifiers. TCRdb re-called the 5' RACE reads through MiXCR, storing one row per CDR3 protein. The sample contains 66,000 or so distinct CDR3 sequences, 10% to 12% of which appear only once. The V and J genes are TRBV30 and TRBJ2-7; 9 bases match TRBD1. The sequence was obtained from an adult who was a healthcare worker with PCR-confirmed SARS-CoV-2 infection or an uninfected control (not recorded which). Sequences were obtained from whole blood. As DNA, the CDR3 is TGTGCCTGGGGGACAGGGTCCTACGAGCAGTACTTC. This gives the protein CAWGTGSYEQYF. Supplemented by reference TRBV30 and TRBJ2-7, the full variable domain reads SQTIHQWPATLVQPVGSPLSLECTVEGTSNPNLYWYRQAAGRGLQLLFYSVGIGQISSEVPQNLSASRPQDRQFILSSKKLLLSDSGFYLCAWGTGSYEQYFGPGTRLTVT.